This T cell receptor (beta chain) was observed in a study of shared clonotypes between healthy human individuals. About this clone itself: Its antigen is as yet unknown.

CDR1 and CDR2 from the germline V gene are SGHTA and FQGNSA. V trimming: 5 bases; J trimming: 7 bases; junction bases outside the gene matches: 12. This CDR3 comprises 16 residues. Overall study results and limits: Only blood was sampled, and tissue TCR repertoires likely differ from blood ones.

Splitting of each subset's genomic DNA was done evenly across several immunoSEQ plates. Measured with immunoSEQ multiplex PCR; TCRdb has only the in-frame clones, and not every one. Among millions of clones listed, about 92% were seen once. The receptor comes from a man aged 18 to 30 in good health. Sequencing was performed on naive CD4+ T cells sorted from blood. Documented subset: CD45RA+ positively selected. This sequence joins TRBV7-2 and TRBJ1-5, with 9 bases matching TRBD1. DNA of the CDR3: TGTGCCAGCAGCATTAACCCCGGGACAGGGTACCAGCCCCAGCATTTT. It yields the protein CASSINPGTGYQPQHF.